The clone carrying this T cell receptor (beta chain) was seen a handful of times. Its antigen is still unknown. These data come from a study of glioma-infiltrating T cells. General study findings and limits: Tissue-blood divergence was below expectation in non-neoplastic patients, above in gliomas.

TCR alpha and beta CDR3 regions were amplified from RNA using iRepertoire nested multiplex PCR. TCRdb recomputed calls from the multiplex PCR reads with MiXCR, one row per CDR3 protein. Among about 3,200 distinct CDR3 sequences listed, around a sixth were seen once. The CDR3 consists of 14 residues. Germline CDR1 reads SGHRS; CDR2 reads YFSETQ. Trimming took off 4 bases at V and 6 bases at J, with 16 bases between the two ends. The chain links TRBV5-1 to TRBJ1-1; a possible D gene is TRBD1 (5 bases). Sequencing was carried out using glioma tissue, nonneoplastic brain tissue, or PBMCs (not recorded which). This TCR was sampled from a human donor with low-grade glioma or glioblastoma, undergoing nonglioma brain surgery, or in good health (not recorded which). CDR3 nucleotides: TGCGCCAGCAGCGTGGGACCGGTGTTTGCTGAAGCTTTCTTT. Translated: CASSVGPVFAEAFF.